The subject of this entry is one T cell receptor beta chain. The antigen remains unidentified. These data are taken from a study of CD8 T cell repertoires and HIV-1 epitope variants. Study overall: Each of Twenty-five Gag and Nef epitope peptides stimulated a separate culture. Tested: three Gag epitope families, Nef HW9 and YT9. Controls included no peptide, Ebola AY9 epitope, and a CMV, EBV, flu pool. General study results and limits: Beta chains alone show antigen proliferation, not cytokine profile or function.

The method was immunoSEQ multiplex PCR; TCRdb's version includes in-frame clones alone and lacks a portion of them. The sample includes 5,900 or so clones, 65% of them seen just once. V was cut by 6 bases and J by 2 bases, with 13 bases left in between. Germline V gene lookup returns CDR1 WNHNN and CDR2 SYGVQD (reference sequence). This CDR3 is built from 14 residues. This TCR was recovered from a male donor with HIV. The source material was cultured CD8+ T cells derived from PBMCs. The J gene is TRBJ2-5, the V gene TRBV10-1; D possibly uses TRBD1 or TRBD2 (5 bases each). The CDR3 protein is CASSSRGEQETQYF. Here the CDR3 DNA reads TGCGCCAGCAGCAGTCGAGGGGAGCAAGAGACCCAGTACTTC.